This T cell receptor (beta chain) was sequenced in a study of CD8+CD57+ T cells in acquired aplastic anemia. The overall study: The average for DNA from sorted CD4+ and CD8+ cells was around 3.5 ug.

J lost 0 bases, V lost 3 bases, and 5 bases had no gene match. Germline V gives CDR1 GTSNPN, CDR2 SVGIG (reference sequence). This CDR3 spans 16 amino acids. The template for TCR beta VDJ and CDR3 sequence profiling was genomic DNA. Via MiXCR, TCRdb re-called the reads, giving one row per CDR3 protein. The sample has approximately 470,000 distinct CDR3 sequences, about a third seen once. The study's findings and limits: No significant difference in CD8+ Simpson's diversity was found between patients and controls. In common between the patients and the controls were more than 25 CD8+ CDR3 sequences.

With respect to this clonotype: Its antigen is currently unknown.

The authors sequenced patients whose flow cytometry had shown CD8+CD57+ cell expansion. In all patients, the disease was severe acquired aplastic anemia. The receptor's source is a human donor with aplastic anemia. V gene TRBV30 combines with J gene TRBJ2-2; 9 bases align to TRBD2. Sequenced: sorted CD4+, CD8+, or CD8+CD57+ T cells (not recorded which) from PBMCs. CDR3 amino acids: CAWSILAGPNTGELFF. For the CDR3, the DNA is TGTGCCTGGAGCATTCTAGCGGGGCCGAACACCGGGGAGCTGTTTTTT.